This T cell receptor (beta chain) was sequenced during a study of blood T cell repertoires in COVID-19. Study overall: COVID-19 samples, acute and convalescent, were from the United States, Italy and Spain.

Measured with immunoSEQ multiplex PCR; TCRdb has only the in-frame clones, and not every one. The table lists some 30,000 clones, about 89% of them singletons. The V gene lost 4 bases and the J gene lost 6 bases, with 15 bases spanning the gap. CDR1 and CDR2 (germline): SGHAT, FQNNGV. The CDR3 has 15 residues. This rearrangement joins TRBV11-2 to TRBJ2-2; D call uncertain. Source material: peripheral blood. This clonotype was sampled from a man between 65 and 80 years old with active COVID-19. Here the CDR3 reads CASSSSLGDSGELFF. As DNA, the CDR3 is TGTGCCAGCAGCTCCTCATTAGGAGATTCCGGGGAGCTGTTTTTT.